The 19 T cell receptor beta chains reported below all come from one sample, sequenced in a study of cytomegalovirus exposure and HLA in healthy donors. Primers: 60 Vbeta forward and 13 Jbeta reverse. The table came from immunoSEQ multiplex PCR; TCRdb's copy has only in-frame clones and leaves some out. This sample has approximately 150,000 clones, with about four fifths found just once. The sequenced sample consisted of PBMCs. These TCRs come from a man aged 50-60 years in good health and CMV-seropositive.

CDR3 region: CASSPPTSPPDTQYF. The CDR3, as DNA: TGTGCCAGCAGTCCGCCTACTTCTCCGCCAGATACGCAGTATTTT. The V and J genes are TRBV28 and TRBJ2-3; D ambiguous. The CDR3 is 15 amino acids. Trimming took 5 bases from V and 4 from J, leaving 16 bases between them. Germline CDR1 MDHEN, CDR2 SYDVKM.

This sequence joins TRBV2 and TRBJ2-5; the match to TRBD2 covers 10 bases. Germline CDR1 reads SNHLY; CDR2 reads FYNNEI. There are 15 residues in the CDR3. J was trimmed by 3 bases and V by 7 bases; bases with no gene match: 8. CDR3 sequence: CASIVSGRVEETQYF. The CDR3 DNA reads TGTGCCAGCATCGTGAGCGGGAGGGTGGAAGAGACCCAGTACTTC.

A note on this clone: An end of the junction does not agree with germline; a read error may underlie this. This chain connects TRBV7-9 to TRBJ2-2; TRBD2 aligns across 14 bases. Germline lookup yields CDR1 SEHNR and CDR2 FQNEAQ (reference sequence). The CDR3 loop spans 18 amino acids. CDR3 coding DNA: TGTTCCAGCAGCTTCCCGACTAGCGGGAGGGCGAACGGCGGGGAGCTGTTTTTT. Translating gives CSSSFPTSGRANGGELFF.

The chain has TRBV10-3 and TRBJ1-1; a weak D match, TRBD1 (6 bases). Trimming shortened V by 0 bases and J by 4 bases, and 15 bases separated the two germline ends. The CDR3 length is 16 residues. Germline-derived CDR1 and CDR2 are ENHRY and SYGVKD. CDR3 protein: CAISESQGRGVTEAFF. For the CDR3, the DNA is TGTGCCATCAGTGAGTCTCAGGGGAGAGGGGTCACTGAAGCTTTCTTT.

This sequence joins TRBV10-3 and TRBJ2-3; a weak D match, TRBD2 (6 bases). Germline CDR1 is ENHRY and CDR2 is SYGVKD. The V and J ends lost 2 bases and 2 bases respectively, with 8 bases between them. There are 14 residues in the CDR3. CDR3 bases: TGTGCCATCAGTGAGGGGGGGTTCACAGATACGCAGTATTTT. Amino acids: CAISEGGFTDTQYF.

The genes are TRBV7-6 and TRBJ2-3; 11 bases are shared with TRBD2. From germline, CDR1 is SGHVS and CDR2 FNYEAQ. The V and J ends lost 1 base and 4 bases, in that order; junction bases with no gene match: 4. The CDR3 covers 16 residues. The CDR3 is CASSLVPSGRSDTQYF. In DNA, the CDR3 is TGTGCCAGCAGCTTAGTCCCTAGCGGGAGGTCAGATACGCAGTATTTT.

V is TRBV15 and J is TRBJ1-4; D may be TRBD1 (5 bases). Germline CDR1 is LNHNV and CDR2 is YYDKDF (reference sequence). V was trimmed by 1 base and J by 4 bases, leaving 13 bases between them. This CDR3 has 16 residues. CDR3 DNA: TGTGCCACCAGCAGAGTCCCAGGGCGAGGTAATGAAAAACTGTTTTTT. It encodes CATSRVPGRGNEKLFF.

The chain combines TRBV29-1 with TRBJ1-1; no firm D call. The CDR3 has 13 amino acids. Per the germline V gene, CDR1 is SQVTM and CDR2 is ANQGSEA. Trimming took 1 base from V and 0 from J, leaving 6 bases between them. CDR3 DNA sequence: TGCAGCGTTGAAGTGCAGTTGAACACTGAAGCTTTCTTT. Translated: CSVEVQLNTEAFF.

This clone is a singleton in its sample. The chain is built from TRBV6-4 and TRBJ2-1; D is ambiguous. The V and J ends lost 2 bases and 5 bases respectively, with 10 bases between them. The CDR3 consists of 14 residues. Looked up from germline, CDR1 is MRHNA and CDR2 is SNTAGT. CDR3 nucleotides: TGTGCCAGCAGTGACGGCGAGGTCCACAATGAGCAGTTCTTC. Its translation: CASSDGEVHNEQFF.

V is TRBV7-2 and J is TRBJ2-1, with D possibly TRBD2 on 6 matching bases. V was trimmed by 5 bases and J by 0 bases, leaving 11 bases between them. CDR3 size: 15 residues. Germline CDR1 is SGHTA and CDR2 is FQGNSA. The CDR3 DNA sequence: TGTGCCAGCAGCCCCACTAGCAGCTCCTACAATGAGCAGTTCTTC. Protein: CASSPTSSSYNEQFF.

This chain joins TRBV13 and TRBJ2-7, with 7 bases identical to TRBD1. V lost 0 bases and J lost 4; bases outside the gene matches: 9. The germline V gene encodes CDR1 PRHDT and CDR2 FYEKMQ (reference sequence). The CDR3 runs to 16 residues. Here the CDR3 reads CASSLGLLGRGYEQYF. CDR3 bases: TGTGCCAGCAGCTTAGGCCTATTGGGCAGGGGGTACGAGCAGTACTTC.

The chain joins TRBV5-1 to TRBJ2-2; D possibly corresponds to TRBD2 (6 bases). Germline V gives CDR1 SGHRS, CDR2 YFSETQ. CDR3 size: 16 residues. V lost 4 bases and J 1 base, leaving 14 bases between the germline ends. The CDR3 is CASSHPGEQNTGELFF. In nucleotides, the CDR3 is TGCGCCAGCAGCCACCCGGGGGAGCAGAACACCGGGGAGCTGTTTTTT.

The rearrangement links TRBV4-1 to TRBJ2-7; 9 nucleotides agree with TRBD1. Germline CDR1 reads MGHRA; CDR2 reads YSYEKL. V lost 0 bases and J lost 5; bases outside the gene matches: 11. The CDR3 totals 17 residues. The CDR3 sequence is CASSQDPGTGYFDEQYF. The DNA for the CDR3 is TGCGCCAGCAGCCAAGATCCGGGGACAGGGTACTTCGACGAGCAGTACTTC.

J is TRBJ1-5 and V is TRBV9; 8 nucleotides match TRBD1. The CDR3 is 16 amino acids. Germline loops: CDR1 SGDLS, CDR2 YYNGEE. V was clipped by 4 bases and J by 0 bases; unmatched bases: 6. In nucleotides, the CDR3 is TGTGCCAGCAGCCCGGGACAGGACCTTAGCAATCAGCCCCAGCATTTT. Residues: CASSPGQDLSNQPQHF.

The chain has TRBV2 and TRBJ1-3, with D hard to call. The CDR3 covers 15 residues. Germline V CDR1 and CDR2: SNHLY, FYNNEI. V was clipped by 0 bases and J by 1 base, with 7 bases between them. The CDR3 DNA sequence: TGTGCCAGCAGTGAAGCGTCGGGATCTGGAAACACCATATATTTT. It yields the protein CASSEASGSGNTIYF.

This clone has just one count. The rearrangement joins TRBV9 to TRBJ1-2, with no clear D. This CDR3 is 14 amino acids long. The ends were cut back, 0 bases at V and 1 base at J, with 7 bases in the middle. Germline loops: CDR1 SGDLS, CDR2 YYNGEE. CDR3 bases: TGTGCCAGCAGCGTAGTTTCGGGTAACTATGGCTACACCTTC. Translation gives CASSVVSGNYGYTF.

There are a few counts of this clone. The CDR3 loop is CASSDISGSYNEQFF. CDR3 sequence (DNA): TGTGCCAGCAGCGACATTAGTGGCTCCTACAATGAGCAGTTCTTC. The V gene is TRBV4-2, the J gene TRBJ2-1; D is ambiguous. From germline, CDR1 is LGHNA and CDR2 YNFKEQ. The CDR3 has 15 residues. V lost 5 bases and J lost 0, with 11 bases in between.

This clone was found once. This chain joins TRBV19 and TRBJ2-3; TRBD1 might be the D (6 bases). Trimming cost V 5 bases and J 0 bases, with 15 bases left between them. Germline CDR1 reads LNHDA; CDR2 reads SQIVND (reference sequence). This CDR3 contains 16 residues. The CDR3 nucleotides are TGTGCCAGTAGTGCATACCGGGACACCAGCACAGATACGCAGTATTTT. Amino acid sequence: CASSAYRDTSTDTQYF.

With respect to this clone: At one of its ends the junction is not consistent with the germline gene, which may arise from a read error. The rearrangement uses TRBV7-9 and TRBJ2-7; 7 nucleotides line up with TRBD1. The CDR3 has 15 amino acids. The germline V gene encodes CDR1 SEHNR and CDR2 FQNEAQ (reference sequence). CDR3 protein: CSSSLTGQTIYEQYF. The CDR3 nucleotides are TGTTCCAGCAGCTTAACGGGACAGACCATCTACGAGCAGTACTTC.